This T cell receptor (beta chain) is from a study of PD-1 blockade in classical Hodgkin lymphoma. Method: immunoSEQ multiplex PCR; TCRdb's copy keeps in-frame clones and lacks some. Of about 5,000 clones detected, 80% to 90% appear once; the ten largest clones hold 14%. The CDR3 loop spans 16 amino acids. Germline lookup yields CDR1 SGHVS and CDR2 FQNEAQ. J was trimmed by 0 bases and V by 5 bases; bases with no gene match: 6. This clone was counted a single time. Described time point: newly diagnosed, previously untreated cHL patient sample. Magnetic depletion of non-target cells from thawed PBMCs yielded purified CD8+ T cells. The comparison group had newly diagnosed, previously untreated classical Hodgkin lymphoma.

The rearrangement uses TRBV7-8 and TRBJ2-3; TRBD2 aligns across 9 bases. This receptor was identified in a human donor with classical Hodgkin lymphoma. Material for sequencing was CD8+ T cells from blood. CDR3 in amino acids: CASSTYSGRSTDTQYF. The DNA for the CDR3 is TGTGCCAGCAGCACTTACAGCGGGAGGAGCACAGATACGCAGTATTTT.